The following is a T cell receptor beta chain sequence with its context. What it recognizes is unknown. This entry belongs to a study of blood T cells in healthy people across ages. General study results and limits: Unsorted PBMCs prevented conclusive naive versus antigen-experienced comparison.

Primers used in a second PCR of roughly 6 to 11 cycles were a sample-barcoded 5' primer and a J-beta primer mix. A tag from a template-switch adaptor with 12 random nucleotides marked each cDNA molecule. TCRdb independently ran MiXCR on the 5' RACE reads; one entry per CDR3 protein. The table shows some 800,000 distinct CDR3 sequences, with about 42% occurring only once. Trimming cost V 5 bases and J 5 bases, with 16 bases left between them. The CDR3 contains 15 residues. Germline V gene sequence: CDR1 SEHNR, CDR2 FQNEAQ (reference sequence). The chain combines TRBV7-9 with TRBJ2-1; no clear D gene. The sequence was collected from a man aged 60 to 69 in good health. The sequencing input was blood. The CDR3: CASSPSAKANNEQFF. The DNA of the CDR3 is TGTGCCAGCAGCCCTAGTGCCAAAGCGAACAATGAGCAGTTCTTC.